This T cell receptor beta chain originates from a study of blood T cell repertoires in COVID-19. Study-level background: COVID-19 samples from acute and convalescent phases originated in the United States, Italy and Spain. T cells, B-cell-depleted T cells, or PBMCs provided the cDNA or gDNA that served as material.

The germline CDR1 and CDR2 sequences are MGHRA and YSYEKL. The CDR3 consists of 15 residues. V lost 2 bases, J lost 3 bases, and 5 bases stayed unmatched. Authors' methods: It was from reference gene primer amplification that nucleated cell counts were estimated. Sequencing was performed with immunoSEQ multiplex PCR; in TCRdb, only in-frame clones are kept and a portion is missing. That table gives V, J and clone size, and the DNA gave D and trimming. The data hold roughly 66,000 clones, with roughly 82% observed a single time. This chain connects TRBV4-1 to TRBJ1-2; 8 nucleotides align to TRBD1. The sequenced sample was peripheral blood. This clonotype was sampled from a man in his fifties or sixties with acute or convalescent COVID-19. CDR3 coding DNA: TGCGCCAGCAGCCAACTGGTGACAGGGGACTATGGCTACACCTTC. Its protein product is CASSQLVTGDYGYTF.